Each of the 25 T cell receptor beta chains below was sequenced from the same sample in a study of graft-versus-host responses after intestinal transplantation. The antigens these receptors bind are not known. Repertoires were generated with immunoSEQ multiplex PCR, while TCRdb's copy carries only in-frame clones and drops some. The sample contains tens of thousands of clones, roughly nine tenths of which appear only once. The sample in question was unstimulated CD4+ T cells sorted from spleen or lymph node cells, obtained before intestinal transplant. The receptors shown here come from a human donor who received an intestinal transplant.

The gene calls are TRBV27 and TRBJ2-1, with 8 positions matching TRBD2. The CDR3 extends over 18 amino acids. CDR1 and CDR2 from the germline V gene are MNHEY and SMNVEV (reference sequence). V shed 5 bases, J shed 4 bases, and the junction held 16 bases outside the gene matches. The CDR3, as DNA: TGTGCCAGCAGTGTCCGTCCGGTCGGGACTAGGCAATACAATGAGCAGTTCTTC. Encoded protein: CASSVRPVGTRQYNEQFF.

The gene calls are TRBV29-1 and TRBJ2-7, with TRBD1 identical over 9 bases. V gave up 1 base and J gave up 5 bases; unmatched junction bases: 12. Per germline, CDR1 SQVTM and CDR2 ANQGSEA. The CDR3 runs to 16 residues. CDR3 DNA sequence: TGCAGCGTTGAAGCCCCTGGGACAGGGCGGAGAAACGAGCAGTACTTC. This codes for CSVEAPGTGRRNEQYF.

The rearrangement links TRBV28 to TRBJ1-2; D might be TRBD1 (5 bases). This CDR3 region has 14 residues. Trimming cost V 3 bases and J 2 bases, with 10 bases left between them. CDR1 and CDR2 (germline): MDHEN, SYDVKM. The CDR3 DNA is TGTGCCAGCAGTTTGGGGCGCTCCAACTATGGCTACACCTTC. This encodes CASSLGRSNYGYTF.

This clone has just one count. The gene calls are TRBV7-9 and TRBJ1-1, with a possible D match to TRBD1 (5 bases). The CDR3 totals 13 residues. Trimming stripped 2 bases from V and 3 bases from J, with 7 bases between. CDR1 is SEHNR, CDR2 FQNEAQ, per germline (reference sequence). This CDR3 is CASSLQGDTEAFF. CDR3 nucleotide sequence: TGTGCCAGCAGCTTACAGGGTGACACTGAAGCTTTCTTT.

V usage is TRBV6-5 and J usage is TRBJ2-3, with 8 bases identical to TRBD1. The trim removed 4 bases at V and 4 bases at J, leaving 7 bases unmatched. Germline V gene lookup returns CDR1 MNHEY and CDR2 SVGAGI. The length of the CDR3 is 15 residues. CDR3 DNA sequence: TGTGCCAGCAGTTTCCGTCAGGACAGGGCAGATACGCAGTATTTT. Protein: CASSFRQDRADTQYF.

The chain uses TRBV11-2 and TRBJ1-4, with D possibly TRBD1 on 6 matching bases. This CDR3 comprises 15 residues. CDR1 and CDR2 from the germline V gene are SGHAT and FQNNGV. Between the trimmed V and J ends, which lost 5 bases and 8 bases, there was a span of 18 bases. CDR3 protein: CASSLSTGSGEKLFF. In DNA, the CDR3 is TGTGCCAGCAGCCTATCTACAGGGAGCGGAGAAAAACTGTTTTTT.

This clone has only a few counts. V gene TRBV5-1 combines with J gene TRBJ1-2; no clear D. Trimming removed 0 bases at V and 8 bases at J, with 11 bases between. This CDR3 comprises 13 residues. Germline V gives CDR1 SGHRS, CDR2 YFSETQ. In DNA form, the CDR3 reads TGCGCCAGCAGCTTGGATGCGGTAGACGGCTACACCTTC. This translates into CASSLDAVDGYTF.

The gene calls are TRBV30 and TRBJ2-1; D remains unclear. The V gene lost 0 bases and the J gene lost 4 bases, with 10 bases spanning the gap. Germline lookup yields CDR1 GTSNPN and CDR2 SVGIG (reference sequence). This CDR3 has 14 residues. CDR3 loop: CAWSVPLDYNEQFF. As DNA, the CDR3 is TGTGCCTGGAGTGTCCCTCTAGATTACAATGAGCAGTTCTTC.

This clone was recorded once. The chain recombines TRBV9 with TRBJ2-5, with 11 nucleotides matching TRBD1. In germline, CDR1 is SGDLS, CDR2 YYNGEE. The V segment lost 3 bases and the J segment 7 bases; nucleotides outside the gene matches: 8. The CDR3 spans 15 residues. In nucleotides, the CDR3 is TGTGCCAGCAGCGAAAAAGGGGACAGGGGGGCGACCCAGTACTTC. Translated: CASSEKGDRGATQYF. Combining the CDR3 with reference TRBV9 and TRBJ2-5 gives the whole variable domain DSGVTQTPKHLITATGQRVTLRCSPRSGDLSVYWYQQSLDQGLQFLIQYYNGEERAKGNILERFSAQQFPDLHSELNLSSLELGDSALYFCASSEKGDRGATQYFGPGTRLLVL.

There are a few counts of this clone. The chain links TRBV6-6 to TRBJ2-7, with 9 bases aligning to TRBD2. Germline V CDR1 and CDR2: MNHNY, SVGAGI (reference sequence). The CDR3 runs to 15 residues. The J segment lost 0 bases and the V segment lost 0 bases, leaving 0 bases of the junction unmatched. Written as DNA, the CDR3 is TGTGCCAGCAGTTACTCTAGCGGGAGCTCCTACGAGCAGTACTTC. It is translated as CASSYSSGSSYEQYF.

The chain's CDR3 is CASKETSPGANVLTF. CDR3 sequence (DNA): TGTGCCAGCAAAGAGACTAGTCCGGGGGCCAACGTCCTGACTTTC. The chain uses TRBV2 and TRBJ2-6, with D possibly being TRBD2 (6 bases). Germline CDR1 is SNHLY and CDR2 is FYNNEI. With 7 bases removed from V and 4 bases from J, the gap between germline ends came to 14 bases. CDR3 length: 15 residues.

This chain links TRBV5-4 with TRBJ2-1; maybe TRBD2 (5 bases). With 4 bases removed from V and 0 bases from J, the gap between germline ends came to 11 bases. Germline values: CDR1 SGHNT, CDR2 YYREEE (reference sequence). The CDR3 runs to 15 residues. The CDR3 sequence is CASSRNSVSYNEQFF. The CDR3 DNA sequence: TGTGCCAGCAGCCGGAATAGCGTCTCCTACAATGAGCAGTTCTTC.

The chain combines TRBV19 with TRBJ1-1; TRBD1 agrees at 8 bases. V shed 3 bases, J shed 6 bases, and the junction held 6 bases outside the gene matches. This CDR3 region has 14 residues. Germline V gene sequence: CDR1 LNHDA, CDR2 SQIVND (reference sequence). This CDR3 reads CASSINRGTAEAFF. CDR3 nucleotide sequence: TGTGCCAGTAGTATCAACAGGGGGACCGCTGAAGCTTTCTTT.

V is TRBV7-3 and J is TRBJ1-1, with D tentatively TRBD1 (5 bases). Germline V gives CDR1 SGHTA, CDR2 FQGTGA. This CDR3 is built from 14 residues. Deletions cut 5 bases from V and 1 base from J, with 11 bases between. CDR3 bases: TGTGCCAGCAGCCCAGGGAAAGGGAACACTGAAGCTTTCTTT. It codes for CASSPGKGNTEAFF.

The chain combines TRBV29-1 with TRBJ1-5; 7 bases fit TRBD1. The CDR3 runs 14 residues. Germline V gene lookup returns CDR1 SQVTM and CDR2 ANQGSEA. V lost 8 bases and J lost 2; bases outside the gene matches: 9. The CDR3 DNA sequence: TGCAGCTGCACACAGGGGTCAGGCAATCAGCCCCAGCATTTT. The encoded protein is CSCTQGSGNQPQHF.

The chain carries TRBV7-6 and TRBJ1-1, with 9 bases identical to TRBD1. CDR3 length equals 15 residues. CDR1 and CDR2 from the germline V gene are SGHVS and FNYEAQ. The ends lost 1 base at V and 3 bases at J; junction bases unmatched: 3. The CDR3 coding sequence is TGTGCCAGCAGCTTAGTGGGACAGGGAGACACTGAAGCTTTCTTT. Encoded protein: CASSLVGQGDTEAFF. The full variable domain, in which reference TRBV7-6 and TRBJ1-1 provide the parts outside the CDR3, is GAGVSQSPRYKVTKRGQDVALRCDPISGHVSLYWYRQALGQGPEFLTYFNYEAQQDKSGLPNDRFSAERPEGSISTLTIQRTEQRDSAMYRCASSLVGQGDTEAFFGQGTRLTVV.

The chain joins TRBV7-9 to TRBJ2-6; possible D gene TRBD2, 5 bases. The V and J ends lost 4 bases and 0 bases respectively, with 13 bases between them. From germline, CDR1 is SEHNR and CDR2 FQNEAQ (reference sequence). The CDR3 is 17 amino acids. The CDR3 region has the DNA TGTGCCAGCAGCTATCCCCTCGGGGTCTCTGGGGCCAACGTCCTGACTTTC. Its translation: CASSYPLGVSGANVLTF.

J is TRBJ2-4 and V is TRBV20-1; 7 bases are a match to TRBD1. The CDR3 has 11 amino acids. Germline assignment: CDR1 DFQATT and CDR2 SNEGSKA (reference sequence). V trimming: 6 bases; J trimming: 13 bases; junction bases outside the gene matches: 9. In DNA form, the CDR3 reads TGCAGTGCCCAGTCAACGGACAGGCAGTACTTC. This translates into CSAQSTDRQYF.

The V call is TRBV4-2, the J call TRBJ1-2; perhaps TRBD1 as D (5 bases). V was clipped by 0 bases and J by 2 bases, with 10 bases between them. Germline V lookup: CDR1 LGHNA, CDR2 YNFKEQ. This CDR3 spans 15 amino acids. The CDR3 nucleotides are TGTGCCAGCAGCCAAGAGGCGGGGGGAAACTATGGCTACACCTTC. Translated, it gives CASSQEAGGNYGYTF.

This clone was detected a few times. V gene TRBV6-1 combines with J gene TRBJ1-4; D is possibly TRBD1 (6 bases). V shed 7 bases and J shed 1 base, with 10 bases lying between them. The CDR3 runs to 14 residues. CDR1 is MNHNS and CDR2 is SASEGT in the germline V gene. CDR3 amino acids: CASTRTETNEKLFF. CDR3 sequence (DNA): TGTGCCAGCACCCGGACAGAAACTAATGAAAAACTGTTTTTT.

The rearrangement links TRBV30 to TRBJ2-5; TRBD1 is a possible D gene (5 bases). Per germline, CDR1 GTSNPN and CDR2 SVGIG (reference sequence). Trimming took 4 bases from V and 3 from J, leaving 12 bases between them. CDR3 size: 13 residues. CDR3 region: CAWNTDSKETQYF. For the CDR3, the DNA is TGTGCCTGGAATACCGACAGTAAAGAGACCCAGTACTTC.

The chain combines TRBV29-1 with TRBJ2-5; D not resolved. Germline assignment: CDR1 SQVTM and CDR2 ANQGSEA. This CDR3 has 13 amino acids. V gave up 3 bases and J gave up 1 base, with 9 bases separating them. The CDR3 DNA reads TGCAGCGTTGACAGGTCCCCCCAAGAGACCCAGTACTTC. This encodes CSVDRSPQETQYF.

The rearrangement joins TRBV5-1 to TRBJ1-1, with D perhaps TRBD1 (6 bases). V lost 3 bases to trimming and J lost 5 bases, with 11 bases between them. The CDR3 contains 13 residues. Looked up from germline, CDR1 is SGHRS and CDR2 is YFSETQ. The CDR3 sequence is CASSSQQGTEAFF. For the CDR3, the DNA is TGCGCCAGCAGCTCACAACAGGGAACTGAAGCTTTCTTT.

The chain has TRBV19 and TRBJ1-2, with 12 bases lining up with TRBD1. Trimming cost V 5 bases and J 3 bases; bases outside gene matches: 1. The germline V gene has CDR1 LNHDA and CDR2 SQIVND (reference sequence). There are 14 residues in the CDR3. The DNA of the CDR3 is TGTGCCAGTAGTCGGGACAGGGGGCACTATGGCTACACCTTC. It codes for CASSRDRGHYGYTF.

This sequence joins TRBV2 and TRBJ1-5, with D possibly matching TRBD1 (5 bases). The ends were cut back, 6 bases at V and 0 bases at J, with 6 bases in the middle. The CDR3 is made up of 13 amino acids. Per the germline V gene, CDR1 is SNHLY and CDR2 is FYNNEI. The chain's CDR3 is CASSDSSNQPQHF. CDR3 nucleotide sequence: TGTGCCAGCAGCGACAGTAGCAATCAGCCCCAGCATTTT.